The present T cell receptor beta chain was sequenced within a study of post-analysis software for immune sequencing data. As for the study in general: There were relapsing-remitting, secondary progressive and progressive-relapsing multiple sclerosis among the disease courses included. General observations from the study: Patients carried a handful of TRBV segments more frequently than controls did, and TRBV5-6, TRBV5-1 and TRBV20-1 were among them. Controls significantly exceeded multiple sclerosis patients in normalized Chao1 diversity.

Tagging with unique molecular identifiers was a feature of the TCR beta cDNA libraries. Input amounts of roughly 1 to 10 million T cells were used. These gave roughly 500,000 cDNA molecules, so each molecule approximated one T cell. From the PCR reads, TCRdb called clonotypes with MiXCR, one entry per CDR3 protein. This table holds about 200,000 distinct CDR3 sequences, roughly 30% found once. The CDR3 covers 13 residues. The germline V and J ends were trimmed by 4 bases and 4 bases, with 11 bases remaining between them. Germline CDR1 SGHRS, CDR2 YFSETQ. This clonotype has only a few counts. Its antigen remains unknown.

The material sequenced was blood. The chain has TRBV5-1 and TRBJ1-2; D possibly corresponds to TRBD1 (5 bases). The TCR sequence derives from a girl younger than 18 with multiple sclerosis. The CDR3 coding sequence is TGCGCCAGCAGCGTTGGACACCTCTATGGCTACACCTTC. Protein product: CASSVGHLYGYTF. Looking up the rest from reference TRBV5-1 and TRBJ1-2 gives the full variable domain: KAGVTQTPRYLIKTRGQQVTLSCSPISGHRSVSWYQQTPGQGLQFLFEYFSETQRNKGNFPGRFSGRQFSNSRSEMNVSTLELGDSALYLCASSVGHLYGYTFGSGTRLTVV.